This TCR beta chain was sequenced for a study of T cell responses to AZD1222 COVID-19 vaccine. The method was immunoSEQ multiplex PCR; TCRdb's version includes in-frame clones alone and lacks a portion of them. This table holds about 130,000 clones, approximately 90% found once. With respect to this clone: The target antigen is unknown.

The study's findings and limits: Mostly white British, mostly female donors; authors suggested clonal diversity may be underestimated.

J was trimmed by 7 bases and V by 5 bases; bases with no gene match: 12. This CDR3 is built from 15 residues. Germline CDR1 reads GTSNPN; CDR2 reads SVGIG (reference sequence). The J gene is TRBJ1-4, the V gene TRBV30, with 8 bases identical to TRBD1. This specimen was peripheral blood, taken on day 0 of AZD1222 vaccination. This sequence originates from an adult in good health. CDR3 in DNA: TGTGCCTGGCAAACCTCCGGGACAGGTCTTGAAAAACTGTTTTTT. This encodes CAWQTSGTGLEKLFF.